This T cell receptor (beta chain) was sequenced for a study of T-cell reconstitution after alpha-beta-depleted transplantation in children. Unique molecular identifiers featured in how the TCRbeta library was prepared. TCRdb processed the PCR reads anew with MiXCR; each CDR3 protein has one entry. The sample lists around 600,000 distinct CDR3 sequences, about 11% occurring once. This clonotype occurred many times. There are 16 residues in the CDR3. The germline V gene encodes CDR1 LGHNA and CDR2 YSLEER. The J segment lost 5 bases and the V segment lost 0 bases, leaving 7 bases of the junction unmatched.

Here the sequenced sample was PBMCs from the stem cell graft donor, taken from the stem cell graft. The V gene is TRBV4-3, the J gene TRBJ2-1, with 7 bases that match TRBD1. This TCR was sampled from a human donor who donated a stem cell graft to a child with acute myeloid leukemia. DNA for the CDR3: TGCGCCAGCAGCCAAGAAGTTGGACAGGTCAACAATGAGCAGTTCTTC. Protein product: CASSQEVGQVNNEQFF.